Listed here are 10 T cell receptor beta chains from one sample, sequenced in a study of shared clonotypes between healthy human individuals. Profiled with immunoSEQ multiplex PCR; TCRdb holds only in-frame clones, not every one. The sample holds around 2,000,000 clones, approximately 94% seen once. Selected positively for CCR7 and CD45RO-negative, naive CD8 cells excluded terminally differentiated effector memory CD45RA+ cells. Sequencing was performed on naive CD8+ T cells from PBMCs. The receptors stem from a man between 18 and 29 years old in good health. Some clones in this sample may be carry-over from other donors' samples.

The chain is built from TRBV28 and TRBJ2-2; tentative D call: TRBD1 (5 bases). Germline CDR1 and CDR2: MDHEN and SYDVKM. Deletions cut 7 bases from V and 4 bases from J, with 13 bases between. The CDR3 consists of 14 residues. CDR3 DNA sequence: TGTGCCAGCACCCCGTTACAGGTCACCGGGGAGCTGTTTTTT. Translated: CASTPLQVTGELFF.

This clone was observed a single time. This chain links TRBV2 with TRBJ2-7; D perhaps matches TRBD2 (6 bases). The CDR3 consists of 14 residues. Germline V gene data show CDR1 as SNHLY and CDR2 as FYNNEI. V was clipped by 8 bases and J by 2 bases, with 16 bases between them. DNA of the CDR3: TGTGCCAGCCAGTCGTGGGGGACTGCCTACGAGCAGTACTTC. Residues: CASQSWGTAYEQYF.

Of note for this clone: Other DNA sequences from this sample encode an identical CDR3 as well. The chain couples TRBV18 to TRBJ2-7, with D perhaps TRBD2 (5 bases). V was shortened by 3 bases and J by 2 bases, with 11 bases between the two germline ends. This CDR3 spans 14 amino acids. Germline-derived CDR1 and CDR2 are KGHSH and LQKENI. As DNA, the CDR3 is TGTGCCAGCTCACCCGGACGGGAAACCTACGAGCAGTACTTC. Its protein is CASSPGRETYEQYF.

This sequence joins TRBV7-9 and TRBJ1-2; TRBD1 is a possible D gene (5 bases). CDR3 length: 13 amino acids. The V end was cut by 4 bases, the J end by 4 bases, with 10 bases between. Germline CDR1 and CDR2: SEHNR and FQNEAQ (reference sequence). CDR3 DNA sequence: TGTGCCAGCAGCTCGGGACGGAGCTATGGCTACACCTTC. Its protein is CASSSGRSYGYTF.

V and J are TRBV27 and TRBJ1-3; 7 bases are a match to TRBD1. V lost 6 bases, J lost 0 bases, and 5 bases stayed unmatched. The CDR3 contains 15 residues. The germline V gene has CDR1 MNHEY and CDR2 SMNVEV (reference sequence). CDR3 sequence reads: CASSKTGFSGNTIYF. The CDR3 DNA reads as TGTGCCAGCAGCAAGACAGGGTTCTCTGGAAACACCATATATTTT.

As to this clone: Different DNA sequences within this sample yield the same CDR3. The CDR3 coding sequence is TGTGCCAGCAGCTTGAAGCGGGAGAGAGACAATGAGCAGTTCTTC. Its translation: CASSLKRERDNEQFF. The rearrangement joins TRBV5-4 to TRBJ2-1; 8 positions match TRBD2. This CDR3 is 15 amino acids long. The germline gives CDR1 SGHNT, CDR2 YYREEE (reference sequence). The V gene end was trimmed by 1 base and the J gene end by 5 bases; junction bases not matched to a gene: 5.

The rearrangement links TRBV6-5 to TRBJ2-5; 8 nucleotides match TRBD2. CDR1 is MNHEY, CDR2 SVGAGI, per germline. The CDR3 is made up of 15 amino acids. The ends lost 5 bases at V and 5 bases at J; junction bases unmatched: 10. CDR3 sequence reads: CASSTYGGGLETQYF. DNA of the CDR3: TGTGCCAGCAGTACTTACGGGGGGGGGTTGGAGACCCAGTACTTC.

J is TRBJ1-1 and V is TRBV18, with D possibly matching TRBD1 (5 bases). Trimming stripped 6 bases from V and 5 bases from J, with 19 bases between. CDR3 length: 15 residues. CDR1 is KGHSH and CDR2 is LQKENI in the germline V gene. In nucleotides, the CDR3 is TGTGCCAGCTCCCGACCCCCAGGGCGCGGAACTGAAGCTTTCTTT. Encoded protein: CASSRPPGRGTEAFF.

The rearrangement joins TRBV7-2 to TRBJ2-3, with 12 nucleotides matching TRBD1. The J segment lost 1 base and the V segment lost 4 bases, leaving 9 bases of the junction unmatched. Germline V gene data show CDR1 as SGHTA and CDR2 as FQGNSA. The CDR3 runs to 18 residues. CDR3 DNA: TGTGCCAGCAGCTCCCGGGACAGGGGGCTAGCAGGCACAGATACGCAGTATTTT. This encodes CASSSRDRGLAGTDTQYF.

The rearrangement joins TRBV7-6 to TRBJ1-4; D gene unclear. Germline CDR1 is SGHVS and CDR2 is FNYEAQ. The CDR3 consists of 16 residues. The V gene lost 3 bases and the J gene lost 0 bases, with 11 bases spanning the gap. The CDR3 DNA is TGTGCCAGCAGCTTGGATTTCCGTGCAACTAATGAAAAACTGTTTTTT. Its translation is CASSLDFRATNEKLFF.